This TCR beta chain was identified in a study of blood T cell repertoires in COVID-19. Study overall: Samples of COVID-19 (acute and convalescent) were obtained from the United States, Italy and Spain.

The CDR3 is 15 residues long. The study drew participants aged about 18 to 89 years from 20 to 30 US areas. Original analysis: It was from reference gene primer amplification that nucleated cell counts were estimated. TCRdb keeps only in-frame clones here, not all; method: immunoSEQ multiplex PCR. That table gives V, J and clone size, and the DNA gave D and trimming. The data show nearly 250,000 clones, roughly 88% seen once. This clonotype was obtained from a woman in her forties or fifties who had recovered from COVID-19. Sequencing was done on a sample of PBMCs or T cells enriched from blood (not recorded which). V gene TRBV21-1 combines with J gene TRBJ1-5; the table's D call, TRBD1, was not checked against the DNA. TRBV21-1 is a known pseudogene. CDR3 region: CASSKGRGLNQPQHF. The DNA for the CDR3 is TGTGCCAGCAGCAAGGGCAGGGGGCTAAATCAGCCCCAGCATTTT.